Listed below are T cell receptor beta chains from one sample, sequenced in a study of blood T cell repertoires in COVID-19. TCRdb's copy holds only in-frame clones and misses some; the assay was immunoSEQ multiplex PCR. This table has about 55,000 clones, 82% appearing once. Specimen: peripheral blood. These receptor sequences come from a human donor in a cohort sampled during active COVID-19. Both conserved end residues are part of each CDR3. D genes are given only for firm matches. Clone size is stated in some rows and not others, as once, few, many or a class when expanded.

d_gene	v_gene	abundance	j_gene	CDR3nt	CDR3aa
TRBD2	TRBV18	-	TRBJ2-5	TGTGCCAGCTCACCACTAGGGGCGGGAGCAGAGACCCAGTACTTC	CASSPLGAGAETQYF
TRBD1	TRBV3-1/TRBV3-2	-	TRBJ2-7	TGTGCCAGCAGCCAAGGGACAGGGCGCGACGAGCAGTACTTC	CASSQGTGRDEQYF
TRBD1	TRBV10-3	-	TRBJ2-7	TGTGCCATCGACCGCACAGGGGAGTACGAGCAGTACTTC	CAIDRTGEYEQYF
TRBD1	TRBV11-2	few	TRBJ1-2	TGTGCCAGCAGGAACCGGGACAGATTTAACTATGGCTACACCTTC	CASRNRDRFNYGYTF
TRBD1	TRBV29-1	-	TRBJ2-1	TGCAGCGTTGGGGGAACGGGACAGGGCTCCTACAATGAGCAGTTCTTC	CSVGGTGQGSYNEQFF
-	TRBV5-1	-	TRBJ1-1	TGCGCCAGCAAAATAGGGGCGGTGAACACTGAAGCTTTCTTT	CASKIGAVNTEAFF
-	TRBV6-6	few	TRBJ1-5	TGTGCCAGCATTCAGGGGTACGGCAATCAGCCCCAGCATTTT	CASIQGYGNQPQHF
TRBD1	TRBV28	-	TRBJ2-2	TGTGCCTCAAATGAGAGGGGGCAAAACACCGGGGAGCTGTTTTTT	CASNERGQNTGELFF
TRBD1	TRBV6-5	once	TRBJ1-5	TGTGCCAGCAGGGCATACAGGGGGAGGGGGCCCCAGCATTTT	CASRAYRGRGPQHF
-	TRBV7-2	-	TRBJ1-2	TGTGCCAGCAGCTTGCCACAGGGTGGAGGCTACACCTTC	CASSLPQGGGYTF
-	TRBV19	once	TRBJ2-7	TGTGCCAGTAGTATCGGGCAGGGGAGGGCCTACGAGCAGTACTTC	CASSIGQGRAYEQYF
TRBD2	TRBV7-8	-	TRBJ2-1	TGTGCCAGCAGCTTACGCGGGAGATCCTACAATGAGCAGTTCTTC	CASSLRGRSYNEQFF
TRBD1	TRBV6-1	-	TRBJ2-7	TGTGCCAGCAGTGAGACAGGGGCCTCATCGTACGAGCAGTACTTC	CASSETGASSYEQYF
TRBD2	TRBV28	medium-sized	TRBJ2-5	TGTGCCAGCAGTTTACTCGCGGGAGGAGAGACCCAGTACTTC	CASSLLAGGETQYF
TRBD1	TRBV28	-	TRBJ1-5	TGTGCCAGCGGAGCTAGGGGGCGTGGTAGCAATCAGCCCCAGCATTTT	CASGARGRGSNQPQHF
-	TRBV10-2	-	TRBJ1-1	TGCGCCACTACGACAGGTCTCGACCTCACTGAAGCTTTCTTT	CATTTGLDLTEAFF
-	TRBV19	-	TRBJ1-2	TGTGCCAGTATTAATCAAGACAGAGCTAAACCTCATAACTATGGCTACACCTTC	CASINQDRAKPHNYGYTF
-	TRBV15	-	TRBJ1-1	TGTGCCACCAGCAAGACAGGGAACACTGAAGCTTTCTTT	CATSKTGNTEAFF
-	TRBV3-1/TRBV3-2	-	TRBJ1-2	TGTGCCAGCAGTCCAGGGGCCTATGGCTACACCTTC	CASSPGAYGYTF
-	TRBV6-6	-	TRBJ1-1	TGTGCCAGTCCCGGGGAGCCCCACACTGAAGCTTTCTTT	CASPGEPHTEAFF
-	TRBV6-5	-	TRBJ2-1	TGTGCCAGCAGTTACTCGTCTAGAATGGGCAATGAGCAGTTCTTC	CASSYSSRMGNEQFF
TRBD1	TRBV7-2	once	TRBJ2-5	TGTGCCAGCAGCCTGCCGGGACAGGGCCAAGAGACCCAGTACTTC	CASSLPGQGQETQYF
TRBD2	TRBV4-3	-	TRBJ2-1	TGCGCCAGCAGCCAAGACCCTAGCGGGGGGCCCCAAGAGATCTACAATGAGCAGTTCTTC	CASSQDPSGGPQEIYNEQFF
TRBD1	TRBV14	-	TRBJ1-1	TGTGCCAGCAGCCAAGTTTGGGACAGGGGTGCTTTCTTT	CASSQVWDRGAFF
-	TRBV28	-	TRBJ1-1	TGTGCCAGCAGTTTTATATCCACTGAAGCTTTCTTT	CASSFISTEAFF
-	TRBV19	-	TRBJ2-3	TGTGCCAGTAGTAGCGCCCGCGACACAGATACGCAGTATTTT	CASSSARDTDTQYF
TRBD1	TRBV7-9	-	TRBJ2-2	TGTGCCAGCAGCTTAGACAGGGGATTAACCGGGGAGCTGTTTTTT	CASSLDRGLTGELFF
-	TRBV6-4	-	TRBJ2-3	TGTGCCAGCAAGGTCGACTTTACTAGCACAGATACGCAGTATTTT	CASKVDFTSTDTQYF
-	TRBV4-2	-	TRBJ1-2	TGTGCCAGCAGCCAAGGGGCCACAACTGGCTACACCTTC	CASSQGATTGYTF
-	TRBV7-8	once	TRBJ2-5	TGTGCCAGCAGCTCAGAAAGACCGGGAGCAAAAGAGACCCAGTACTTC	CASSSERPGAKETQYF
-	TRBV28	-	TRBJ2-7	TGTGCCATCCAAGACCCGCGGTTTATTAACGAGCAGTACTTC	CAIQDPRFINEQYF
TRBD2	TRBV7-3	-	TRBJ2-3	TGTGCCAGCAGCCGCTCCCCGACTAGCGGGGGATCAGATACGCAGTATTTT	CASSRSPTSGGSDTQYF
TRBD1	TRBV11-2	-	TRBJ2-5	TGTGCCAGCACCACGGGACAGGGGCCCCAAGAGACCCAGTACTTC	CASTTGQGPQETQYF
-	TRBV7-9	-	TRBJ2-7	TGTGCCAGCAGCTTAGGGAGGGGTGTTCACGAGCAGTACTTC	CASSLGRGVHEQYF
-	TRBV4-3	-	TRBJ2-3	TGCGCCAGCAGCCAAGACAGTAGCACAGATACGCAGTATTTT	CASSQDSSTDTQYF
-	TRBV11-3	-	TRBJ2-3	TGTGCCAGCAGCTACACCGGGGGACTCACAGATACGCAGTATTTT	CASSYTGGLTDTQYF
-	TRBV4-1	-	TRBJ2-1	TGCGCCAGCAGCCAAGCTTCCCAGAGGCCAGCTGAGCAGTTCTTC	CASSQASQRPAEQFF
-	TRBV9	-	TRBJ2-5	TGTGCCAGCAGCGTAGACCTTGAGGGCGGTGGGACCCAGTACTTC	CASSVDLEGGGTQYF
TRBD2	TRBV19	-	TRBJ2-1	TGTGCCAGTCGGTCCGTAGCGGGGTCCTACAATGAGCAGTTCTTC	CASRSVAGSYNEQFF
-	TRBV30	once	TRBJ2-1	TGTGCCTGGGCGGGACTTTCGCTCCACAATGAGCAGTTCTTC	CAWAGLSLHNEQFF
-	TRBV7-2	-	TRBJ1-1	TGTGCCAGCAGCTTAGCTCGGCGGGGTGAAGCTTTCTTT	CASSLARRGEAFF
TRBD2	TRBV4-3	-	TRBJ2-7	TGCGCCAGCAGCCAAGAAAAGCGGGGGGCCGACGAGCAGTACTTC	CASSQEKRGADEQYF
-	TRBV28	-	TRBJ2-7	TGTGCCAGCAGTTTAGAAAGTACAACCTACGAGCAGTACTTC	CASSLESTTYEQYF
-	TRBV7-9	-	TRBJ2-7	TGTGCCAGCAGCTTAAGTGGACAGGCGGGGGAGCAGTACTTC	CASSLSGQAGEQYF
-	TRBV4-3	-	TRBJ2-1	TGCGCCAGCAGCGGGACATTAGGCTACAATGAGCAGTTCTTC	CASSGTLGYNEQFF
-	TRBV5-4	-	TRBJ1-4	TGTGCCTGGGGGGGCAGCCCGTTTAATGAAAAACTGTTTTTT	CAWGGSPFNEKLFF
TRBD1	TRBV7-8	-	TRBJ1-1	TGTGCCAGCAGCCTCTTTTCGATTGAAGACAGGGTCTCTGAAGCTTTCTTT	CASSLFSIEDRVSEAFF
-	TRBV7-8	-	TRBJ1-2	TGTGCCAGCAGCTTAGCGCGGGATGGCTACACCTTC	CASSLARDGYTF
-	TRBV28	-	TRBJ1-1	TGTGCCAGCTACACCCCTCCTGAAGCTTTCTTT	CASYTPPEAFF